The 27 T cell receptor beta chains below come from one sample, sequenced in a study of blood T cell repertoires in COVID-19. TCRdb's copy holds only in-frame clones and misses some; the assay was immunoSEQ multiplex PCR. The data contain approximately 170,000 clones, more than 80% of them singletons. Input material: peripheral blood. Receptors originate from a human donor in a cohort sampled during active COVID-19.

The rearrangement uses TRBV7-2 and TRBJ1-5; D is uncertain. Trimming took 4 bases from V and 4 from J, leaving 14 bases between them. The CDR3 covers 15 residues. Germline-derived CDR1 and CDR2 are SGHTA and FQGNSA. DNA for the CDR3: TGTGCCAGCAGCTCATATAGCGGGTCGAATCAGCCCCAGCATTTT. It specifies CASSSYSGSNQPQHF.

The genes are TRBV7-2 and TRBJ1-6; perhaps TRBD1 as D (6 bases). Germline V gene lookup returns CDR1 SGHTA and CDR2 FQGNSA. The CDR3 spans 15 residues. Trimming took 6 bases from V and 6 from J, leaving 15 bases between them. This CDR3 reads CASRLQGLTNSPLHF. Written as DNA, the CDR3 is TGTGCCAGCAGGTTACAGGGACTAACTAATTCACCCCTCCACTTT.

The chain recombines TRBV7-8 with TRBJ1-1; 7 bases are a match to TRBD1. The CDR3 contains 14 residues. Germline V CDR1 and CDR2: SGHVS, FQNEAQ. The trim removed 4 bases at V and 3 bases at J, leaving 5 bases unmatched. The CDR3, as DNA: TGTGCCAGCAGCTCAAGGACAGGTTACACTGAAGCTTTCTTT. This translates into CASSSRTGYTEAFF.

CDR3 residues: CASSVVRSTDTQYF. For the CDR3, the DNA is TGTGCCAGCAGCGTTGTCAGGAGCACAGATACGCAGTATTTT. The chain recombines TRBV9 with TRBJ2-3, with D uncertain. Trimming took off 2 bases at V and 0 bases at J, with 7 bases between the two ends. Germline V gene lookup returns CDR1 SGDLS and CDR2 YYNGEE. The CDR3 spans 14 residues.

Comments on this clone: At the DNA level, this CDR3 is encoded by other sequences in the same sample as well. The gene calls are TRBV6-4 and TRBJ1-1, with a weak D call TRBD1 (6 bases). CDR1 and CDR2 (germline): MRHNA, SNTAGT. The ends were cut back, 6 bases at V and 3 bases at J, with 14 bases in the middle. CDR3 length: 14 residues. The DNA of the CDR3 is TGTGCCAGCAGCGCGGACAGCGGTGACACTGAAGCTTTCTTT. It translates to CASSADSGDTEAFF.

This chain links TRBV5-1 with TRBJ2-7, with 16 nucleotides matching TRBD2. Germline V CDR1 and CDR2: SGHRS, YFSETQ. V was pared by 1 base and J by 0 bases, with 10 bases of the junction left unmatched. The CDR3 is 20 amino acids. DNA of the CDR3: TGCGCCAGCAGCTTGAACGGCCCCGGGACTAGCGGGAGGGACTCCTACGAGCAGTACTTC. Its protein product is CASSLNGPGTSGRDSYEQYF.

The rearrangement links TRBV7-2 to TRBJ1-5, with D possibly TRBD1 on 5 matching bases. The CDR3 covers 13 residues. Trimming took off 4 bases at V and 8 bases at J, with 12 bases between the two ends. Germline CDR1 and CDR2: SGHTA and FQGNSA. The CDR3 DNA is TGTGCCAGCAGCTCTCAAGGGGTGGAGCCCCAGCATTTT. Residues: CASSSQGVEPQHF.

The chain recombines TRBV5-1 with TRBJ1-4; 7 bases map to TRBD1. This CDR3 comprises 14 residues. V dropped 0 bases and J dropped 7; count of bases not matched to a gene: 3. Germline V CDR1 and CDR2: SGHRS, YFSETQ. CDR3 loop: CASSLEQGGEKLFF. DNA for the CDR3: TGCGCCAGCAGCTTGGAGCAGGGGGGTGAAAAACTGTTTTTT.

The chain joins TRBV6-5 to TRBJ2-1; 7 positions match TRBD1. With 4 bases clipped from V and 6 bases from J, the junction kept 3 bases outside the gene matches. The CDR3 spans 13 residues. CDR1 is MNHEY, CDR2 SVGAGI, per germline. CDR3 region: CASSWGQTNEQFF. The CDR3 nucleotides are TGTGCCAGCAGTTGGGGACAGACCAATGAGCAGTTCTTC.

The chain is built from TRBV19 and TRBJ2-5, with TRBD2 identical over 11 bases. The germline gives CDR1 LNHDA, CDR2 SQIVND (reference sequence). With 6 bases clipped from V and 0 bases from J, the junction kept 6 bases outside the gene matches. This CDR3 is built from 16 residues. The CDR3 reads CASRLAGASYQETQYF. CDR3 nucleotide sequence: TGTGCCAGTAGACTAGCGGGGGCTTCGTACCAAGAGACCCAGTACTTC.

The chain carries TRBV28 and TRBJ1-4; the D is unclear. V was trimmed by 6 bases and J by 14 bases, leaving 13 bases between them. Germline V gives CDR1 MDHEN, CDR2 SYDVKM. CDR3 size: 11 residues. The CDR3, as DNA: TGTGCCAGCAGCCCCGGGTTGGCTCTGTTTTTT. Translated: CASSPGLALFF.

CDR3 in DNA: TGCGCCAGCAGCCAAGAATGGGGGACAGAAGCTTTCTTT. Protein product: CASSQEWGTEAFF. This sequence joins TRBV4-3 and TRBJ1-1; the D gene is possibly TRBD1 (6 bases). The CDR3 loop spans 13 amino acids. In germline, CDR1 is LGHNA, CDR2 YSLEER. V shed 0 bases and J shed 8 bases, with 10 bases lying between them.

The table lists this clone with a count of one. The germline gene is not matched at one end of the junction; a read error may be the cause. The chain uses TRBV6-2 or TRBV6-3 and TRBJ2-1; 11 positions match TRBD2. This CDR3 has 16 residues. Germline V gene lookup returns CDR1 MNHEY and CDR2 SVGEGT. The CDR3 reads CASSNSGTSGHNEQFF. The CDR3 DNA reads TGTGCCAGCAGTAACTCCGGGACTAGCGGCCACAATGAGCAGTTCTTC.

This clone was observed once. The rearrangement uses TRBV13 and TRBJ2-1, with D perhaps TRBD2 (6 bases). The V gene's germline CDR1 is PRHDT and CDR2 FYEKMQ (reference sequence). CDR3 size: 15 residues. Trimming left V 5 bases short and J 1 base short, with 12 bases between. The CDR3 nucleotides read TGTGCCAGCAGCGCGGGGTGGGGGTCCTACAATGAGCAGTTCTTC. Its translation is CASSAGWGSYNEQFF.

CDR3 loop: CASSPGVSSGRMTDTQYF. As DNA, the CDR3 is TGCGCCAGCAGTCCCGGAGTTTCTAGCGGGAGGATGACAGATACGCAGTATTTT. The V and J genes are TRBV10-1 and TRBJ2-3, with TRBD2 matching over 11 bases. The CDR3 covers 18 residues. Unmatched junction bases numbered 13, after V lost 5 bases and J lost 3 bases. Germline loops: CDR1 WNHNN, CDR2 SYGVQD (reference sequence).

Only one count was recorded for this clone. The chain uses TRBV10-2 and TRBJ2-7, with D possibly TRBD2 on 5 matching bases. The germline V and J ends were trimmed by 3 bases and 2 bases, with 8 bases remaining between them. Germline V gene sequence: CDR1 WSHSY, CDR2 SAAADI. This CDR3 comprises 13 residues. The DNA of the CDR3 is TGCGCCAGCAGTGATTCCGGGGCCTACGAGCAGTACTTC. Its translation: CASSDSGAYEQYF.

V is TRBV5-1 and J is TRBJ2-2, with a tentative D call TRBD2 (7 bases). CDR3 length: 15 amino acids. Germline CDR1 and CDR2: SGHRS and YFSETQ. The V and J ends lost 6 bases and 4 bases respectively, with 16 bases between them. CDR3 nucleotide sequence: TGCGCCAGCAAGGAAGGGGGAGGGCCCACCGGGGAGCTGTTTTTT. It encodes CASKEGGGPTGELFF. Full variable domain (missing parts from reference TRBV5-1 and TRBJ2-2): KAGVTQTPRYLIKTRGQQVTLSCSPISGHRSVSWYQQTPGQGLQFLFEYFSETQRNKGNFPGRFSGRQFSNSRSEMNVSTLELGDSALYLCASKEGGGPTGELFFGEGSRLTVL.

J is TRBJ1-4 and V is TRBV2; D is unresolved. The ends were cut back, 7 bases at V and 0 bases at J, with 12 bases in the middle. The CDR3 has 15 amino acids. Germline lookup yields CDR1 SNHLY and CDR2 FYNNEI. DNA for the CDR3: TGTGCCAGCATAAGGCAGCTAGCAACTAATGAAAAACTGTTTTTT. This sequence encodes CASIRQLATNEKLFF.

The genes are TRBV30 and TRBJ1-3; the D gene is possibly TRBD1 (6 bases). Germline-derived CDR1 and CDR2 are GTSNPN and SVGIG (reference sequence). Trimming stripped 8 bases from V and 0 bases from J, with 11 bases between. The CDR3 sequence is 13 residues long. CDR3 bases: TGTGCCGGCCTCAGGGGCTCTGGAAACACCATATATTTT. Its protein product is CAGLRGSGNTIYF. The complete variable domain, with remaining parts taken from reference TRBV30 and TRBJ1-3, reads SQTIHQWPATLVQPVGSPLSLECTVEGTSNPNLYWYRQAAGRGLQLLFYSVGIGQISSEVPQNLSASRPQDRQFILSSKKLLLSDSGFYLCAGLRGSGNTIYFGEGSWLTVV.

CDR3 in DNA: TGTGCCACCAGTGATTCCTCAGGTACCCCGTACGAGCAGTACTTC. Protein: CATSDSSGTPYEQYF. The chain couples TRBV24-1 to TRBJ2-7; D not certain. V was shortened by 2 bases and J by 4 bases, with 14 bases between the two germline ends. CDR1 KGHDR and CDR2 SFDVKD come from the germline V gene. The length of the CDR3 is 15 residues.

The genes are TRBV7-7 and TRBJ2-5; 13 bases line up with TRBD2. V dropped 1 base and J dropped 5; count of bases not matched to a gene: 7. Germline CDR1 is SSHAT and CDR2 is FNYEAQ (reference sequence). CDR3 size: 17 residues. CDR3 sequence reads: CASSLGTSGGKSETQYF. The CDR3 DNA reads as TGTGCCAGCAGCTTAGGGACTAGCGGGGGCAAATCGGAGACCCAGTACTTC.

The V call is TRBV23-1, the J call TRBJ2-1, with 10 bases fitting TRBD1. TRBV23-1 is reported as an ORF; its role is uncertain. This CDR3 spans 15 amino acids. The V segment lost 0 bases and the J segment 8 bases; nucleotides outside the gene matches: 4. Written as DNA, the CDR3 is TGCGCCAGCAGTCAATCAGGGGACAGGGGAGATGAGCAGTTCTTC. As protein: CASSQSGDRGDEQFF.

The chain has TRBV5-1 and TRBJ1-2; TRBD1 is a possible D gene (5 bases). Germline CDR1 and CDR2: SGHRS and YFSETQ. Between the trimmed V and J ends, which lost 5 bases and 6 bases, there was a span of 17 bases. The CDR3 loop spans 14 amino acids. The CDR3 coding sequence is TGCGCCAGCAGGGGTAGTCAGGGCAAGAATGGCTACACCTTC. It translates to CASRGSQGKNGYTF. The variable domain in full, with the rest retrieved from reference TRBV5-1 and TRBJ1-2, is KAGVTQTPRYLIKTRGQQVTLSCSPISGHRSVSWYQQTPGQGLQFLFEYFSETQRNKGNFPGRFSGRQFSNSRSEMNVSTLELGDSALYLCASRGSQGKNGYTFGSGTRLTVV.

The genes are TRBV7-9 and TRBJ2-7; D is ambiguous. V lost 5 bases to trimming and J lost 3 bases, with 11 bases between them. There are 13 residues in the CDR3. The germline CDR1 and CDR2 sequences are SEHNR and FQNEAQ (reference sequence). The CDR3 bases are TGTGCCAGCAGCGGCAGCGACCACTACGAGCAGTACTTC. It encodes CASSGSDHYEQYF.

The V and J genes are TRBV19 and TRBJ2-2; 13 nucleotides agree with TRBD2. Germline CDR1 and CDR2: LNHDA and SQIVND (reference sequence). The CDR3 runs to 16 residues. V was pared by 8 bases and J by 0 bases, with 3 bases of the junction left unmatched. The CDR3 is CASAGLAGANTGELFF. CDR3 in DNA: TGTGCCAGTGCCGGACTAGCGGGAGCGAACACCGGGGAGCTGTTTTTT.

The chain employs TRBV19 and TRBJ1-5; the D is unclear. This CDR3 is built from 13 residues. Germline V gives CDR1 LNHDA, CDR2 SQIVND (reference sequence). Trimming left V 3 bases short and J 9 bases short, with 12 bases between. CDR3 in amino acids: CASSIMGGRPQHF. The CDR3 nucleotides read TGTGCCAGTAGTATTATGGGAGGCCGGCCCCAGCATTTT.

This sequence joins TRBV10-3 and TRBJ1-5; unclear D gene. V was trimmed by 7 bases and J by 1 base, leaving 8 bases between them. CDR1 ENHRY and CDR2 SYGVKD come from the germline V gene. The CDR3 covers 13 residues. Written as DNA, the CDR3 is TGTGCCATCAACGGCGGGAGCAATCAGCCCCAGCATTTT. It is translated as CAINGGSNQPQHF.